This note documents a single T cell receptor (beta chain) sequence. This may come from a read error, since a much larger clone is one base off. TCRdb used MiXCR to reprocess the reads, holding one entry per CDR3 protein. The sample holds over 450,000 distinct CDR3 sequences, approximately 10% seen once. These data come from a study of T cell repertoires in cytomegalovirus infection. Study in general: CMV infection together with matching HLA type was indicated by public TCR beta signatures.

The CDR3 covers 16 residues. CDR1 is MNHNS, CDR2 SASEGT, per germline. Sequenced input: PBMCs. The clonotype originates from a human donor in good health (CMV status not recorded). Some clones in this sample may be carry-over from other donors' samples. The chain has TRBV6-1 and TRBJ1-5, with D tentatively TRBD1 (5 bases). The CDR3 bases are TGTGCCAGCAATGAAGCGCGACAGAATAGCAATCAGCCCCAGCATTTT. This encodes CASNEARQNSNQPQHF.